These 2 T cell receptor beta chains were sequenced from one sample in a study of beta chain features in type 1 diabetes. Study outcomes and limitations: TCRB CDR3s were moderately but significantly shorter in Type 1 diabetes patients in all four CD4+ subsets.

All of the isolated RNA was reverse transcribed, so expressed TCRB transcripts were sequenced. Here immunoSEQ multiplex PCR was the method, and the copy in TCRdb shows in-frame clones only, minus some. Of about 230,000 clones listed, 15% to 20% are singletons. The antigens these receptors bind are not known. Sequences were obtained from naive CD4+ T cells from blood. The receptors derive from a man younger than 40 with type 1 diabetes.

CDR3: CASSLAPTDTQYF. In DNA, the CDR3 is TGTGCCAGCAGCTTAGCGCCCACAGATACGCAGTATTTT. The chain links TRBV7-6 to TRBJ2-3; D is undetermined. The CDR3 is 13 residues long. V was shortened by 0 bases and J by 2 bases, with 3 bases between the two germline ends. Germline V lookup: CDR1 SGHVS, CDR2 FNYEAQ.

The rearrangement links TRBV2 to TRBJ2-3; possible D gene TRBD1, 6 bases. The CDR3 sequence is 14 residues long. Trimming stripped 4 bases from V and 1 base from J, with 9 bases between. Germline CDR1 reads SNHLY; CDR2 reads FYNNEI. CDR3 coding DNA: TGTGCCAGCAGTGTCTACAGGGGCACAGATACGCAGTATTTT. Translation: CASSVYRGTDTQYF.